The rows below give T cell receptor beta chains drawn from one sample of a study of control samples from healthy donors and cancer patients. Clones were read by immunoSEQ multiplex PCR, and TCRdb kept only the in-frame ones, dropping some. The table records about 150,000 clones, more than 85% of them present only once. Sequences were obtained from blood. Receptors were obtained from a man younger than 30 in good health. Each CDR3 is given with its conserved first and last residue. Clone size, where shown, is once, few, many, or a class for clones that have expanded.

>TRBJ2-4|17|once|TRBV7-2
CASSSPRDTGTKNIQYF
>TRBJ1-1|14|-|TRBV4-1
CASSQGQLNTEAFF
>TRBJ2-1|15|-|TRBV28
CASRGGGSSYNEQFF
>TRBJ1-2|14|once|TRBV29-1
CSVYDGLTNYGYTF
>TRBJ1-3|13|-|TRBV5-8
CASSTRTGNTIYF
>TRBJ2-7|15|-|TRBV6-6
CASSYESGQGYEQYF
>TRBJ1-5|18|-|TRBV6-2/TRBV6-3
CTSSYPQDRGHSNQPQHF
>TRBJ2-1|14|-|TRBV11-2
CASSASGFYNEQFF
>TRBJ1-2|17|-|TRBV5-1
CASSLSGTGGLGYGYTF
>TRBJ1-6|18|-|TRBV7-6
CASSLEGTASSYNSPLHF
>TRBJ1-2|19|-|TRBV10-3
CAISESPTLTGLGDYGYTF
>TRBJ1-2|17|-|TRBV5-1
CASSGDGTLVLSYGYTF
>TRBJ2-2|13|-|TRBV12-3/TRBV12-4
CASSPRESGELFF
>TRBJ2-2|12|few|TRBV19
CASGTGTGELFF
>TRBJ2-7|14|-|TRBV7-6
CATAWGRSSYEQYF
>TRBJ1-6|14|-|TRBV7-2
CASSFRRRDSPLHF
>TRBJ2-3|15|-|TRBV19
CASSMASGYTDTQYF
>TRBJ2-5|13|once|TRBV10-3
CAISPLEQETQYF
>TRBJ2-1|16|-|TRBV27
CASSLSQREIVDEQFF
>TRBJ2-2|15|-|TRBV28
CASSSRDRGPGELFF
>TRBJ2-1|13|-|TRBV24-1
CATNPGTSGRWFF
>TRBJ2-1|16|once|TRBV10-3
CAIRSPASGGYNEQFF
>TRBJ2-6|16|-|TRBV19
CASSMLEVAGANVLTF
>TRBJ1-2|16|-|TRBV10-3
CAISKGAPQEGYGYTF
>TRBJ1-1|13|-|TRBV5-1
CASSLEVNTEAFF
>TRBJ2-5|16|-|TRBV2
CASSERAGTAQETQYF
>TRBJ2-1|12|-|TRBV12-3/TRBV12-4
CASSPGRQEQFF
>TRBJ1-1|16|few|TRBV18
CASSPWSRGGNTEAFF
>TRBJ2-7|15|-|TRBV9
CASSVRSGNNYEQYF
>TRBJ2-7|20|-|TRBV27
CASSLSKWAGLAGRSYEQYF
>TRBJ2-5|15|-|TRBV18
CASSLGTSGSETQYF
>TRBJ1-2|13|-|TRBV2
CARDSRANYGYTF
>TRBJ2-6|17|-|TRBV6-2/TRBV6-3
CASSYNRVTSGANVLTF
>TRBJ2-1|19|-|TRBV28
CASSFEPPSGIITYNEQFF
>TRBJ2-7|15|-|TRBV6-6
CASSYSGTGDNEQYF
>TRBJ2-1|13|-|TRBV9
CASSVEPFDEQFF
>TRBJ1-1|16|-|TRBV7-9
CASSSPLTGDGTEAFF
>TRBJ2-7|19|-|TRBV6-1
CASSETPWAAGVARREQYF
>TRBJ2-1|15|-|TRBV7-2
CASSSPRGSYNEQFF
>TRBJ2-7|13|-|TRBV7-9
CASSPPAGYEQYF